These 23 T cell receptor beta chains were all obtained from the same sample, sequenced in a study of T-cell reconstitution after alpha-beta-depleted transplantation in children. It was with unique molecular identifiers that the TCRbeta library was prepared. TCRdb re-called the PCR reads through MiXCR, storing one row per CDR3 protein. The sample has about 130,000 distinct CDR3 sequences, 8.5% to 10% seen once; the top ten hold around 24%. The sample was PBMCs, mostly from graft donor cells, taken 180 days after TCRalphabeta/CD19-depleted stem cell transplant. The receptor set was obtained from a girl under three years old who had a stem cell transplant for combined immunodeficiency, so the T cells may come from the graft donor.

This clonotype was found many times. V gene TRBV3-1 combines with J gene TRBJ2-3; TRBD1 aligns across 9 bases. The CDR3 loop spans 16 amino acids. Germline CDR1 is LGHDT and CDR2 is YNNKEL (reference sequence). J gave up 3 bases and V 2 bases, and 6 bases lay outside the gene matches. The DNA of the CDR3 is TGTGCCAGCAGCCAAAACAGGGGGCTTAGGACAGATACGCAGTATTTT. It yields the protein CASSQNRGLRTDTQYF.

Of note for this clonotype: A much bigger clone sits one base away, suggesting this may be a read error. This chain joins TRBV24-1 and TRBJ2-1, with D tentatively TRBD2 (5 bases). There are 17 residues in the CDR3. Germline V CDR1 and CDR2: KGHDR, SFDVKD. CDR3 nucleotide sequence: TGTGCCACCAGTGAGCCGTTTGATCCTAGCTCCTTCAATGAGCAGTTCTTC. Its translation: CATSEPFDPSSFNEQFF.

This clonotype was seen many times. The chain joins TRBV29-1 to TRBJ2-1; D may correspond to TRBD1 or TRBD2 (5 bases each). CDR1 and CDR2 from the germline V gene are SQVTM and ANQGSEA. Trimming took 6 bases from V and 0 from J, leaving 24 bases between them. This CDR3 is 18 amino acids long. The CDR3 nucleotides read TGCAGCGTCCCACCCAGACCGGGACCATGGGGCTCCTACAATGAGCAGTTCTTC. It yields the protein CSVPPRPGPWGSYNEQFF.

The V and J genes are TRBV7-6 and TRBJ2-7, with D tentatively TRBD2 (6 bases). CDR1 and CDR2 (germline): SGHVS, FNYEAQ. The CDR3 is 15 amino acids. V lost 3 bases and J 7 bases, leaving 19 bases between the germline ends. CDR3 region: CASSLRPGVASEQYF. CDR3 nucleotides: TGTGCCAGCAGCTTGCGACCGGGGGTAGCGTCGGAGCAGTACTTC.

V usage is TRBV12-3 or TRBV12-4 and J usage is TRBJ2-5; TRBD2 agrees at 8 bases. The CDR3 has 15 residues. J was trimmed by 5 bases and V by 3 bases; bases with no gene match: 8. CDR3 sequence (DNA): TGTGCCAGCAGTTTTCATTTGACTAGCGAGGAGACCCAGTACTTC. Amino acid sequence: CASSFHLTSEETQYF.

The sample holds many counts of this clonotype. The chain has TRBV11-2 and TRBJ2-5, with 8 bases fitting TRBD1. Trimming cost V 5 bases and J 3 bases; bases outside gene matches: 2. There are 13 residues in the CDR3. CDR1 SGHAT and CDR2 FQNNGV come from the germline V gene. In nucleotides, the CDR3 is TGTGCCAGCAGCCTGACAGGGGAAGAGACCCAGTACTTC. Amino acids: CASSLTGEETQYF.

V is TRBV20-1 and J is TRBJ2-7; D call uncertain. V shed 6 bases and J shed 4 bases, with 10 bases lying between them. This CDR3 is 11 amino acids long. Germline V lookup: CDR1 DFQATT, CDR2 SNEGSKA (reference sequence). CDR3 region: CSAQSRYEQYF. Written as DNA, the CDR3 is TGCAGTGCCCAGAGCCGTTACGAGCAGTACTTC.

The chain is built from TRBV5-6 and TRBJ2-3; D might be TRBD2 (5 bases). The V end was cut by 5 bases, the J end by 3 bases, with 19 bases between. CDR1 is SGHDT, CDR2 YYEEEE, per germline. This CDR3 has 16 residues. In nucleotides, the CDR3 is TGTGCCAGCAGTTCGAATGCAGGAGGTTGGACAGATACGCAGTATTTT. Protein: CASSSNAGGWTDTQYF.

The gene calls are TRBV4-3 and TRBJ2-5; 9 nucleotides agree with TRBD1. In germline, CDR1 is LGHNA, CDR2 YSLEER. With 4 bases clipped from V and 4 bases from J, the junction kept 10 bases outside the gene matches. The CDR3 is 16 amino acids. The CDR3 coding sequence is TGCGCCAGCAGCCTCGCATTAACAGGGGGCGGAGAGACCCAGTACTTC. Amino acid sequence: CASSLALTGGGETQYF.

This clonotype has a handful of counts. The chain combines TRBV7-2 with TRBJ1-5; D is undetermined. Germline V CDR1 and CDR2: SGHTA, FQGNSA. The ends were cut back, 1 base at V and 4 bases at J, with 14 bases in the middle. The CDR3 contains 16 residues. CDR3 region: CASSLVAGGGNQPQHF. CDR3 DNA: TGTGCCAGCAGCTTAGTCGCAGGCGGAGGGAATCAGCCCCAGCATTTT.

This clonotype turned up a few times. The chain couples TRBV6-1 to TRBJ1-1; D is unclear. Deletions cut 6 bases from V and 1 base from J, with 12 bases between. This CDR3 is built from 14 residues. Per germline, CDR1 MNHNS and CDR2 SASEGT. The CDR3 nucleotides are TGTGCCAGCAGCCTACGGGCCCAGAACACTGAAGCTTTCTTT. Residues: CASSLRAQNTEAFF.

This clonotype was seen only a few times. The V and J genes are TRBV20-1 and TRBJ1-5; the D gene is possibly TRBD1 (5 bases). Trimming took off 4 bases at V and 8 bases at J, with 36 bases between the two ends. Germline CDR1 DFQATT, CDR2 SNEGSKA (reference sequence). This CDR3 is 20 amino acids long. CDR3: CSAKEWSKGKLRLSVEPQHF. CDR3 coding DNA: TGCAGTGCTAAAGAGTGGTCCAAGGGGAAGTTACGTCTCAGCGTGGAGCCCCAGCATTTT.

This clonotype was seen many times. The chain joins TRBV7-3 to TRBJ1-1; D is undetermined. The CDR3 runs to 13 residues. V lost 3 bases and J 0 bases, leaving 5 bases between the germline ends. Looked up from germline, CDR1 is SGHTA and CDR2 is FQGTGA. The CDR3 region is CASSFSLNTEAFF. CDR3 bases: TGTGCCAGCAGCTTCAGTTTGAACACTGAAGCTTTCTTT.

The sample holds a few counts of this clonotype. V usage is TRBV6-2 or TRBV6-3 and J usage is TRBJ2-7; no reliable D call. The V gene's germline CDR1 is MNHEY and CDR2 SVGEGT. This CDR3 contains 14 residues. V gave up 2 bases and J gave up 2 bases, with 10 bases separating them. For the CDR3, the DNA is TGTGCCAGCAGTTACCTGGGCGGAACCTACGAGCAGTACTTC. Encoded protein: CASSYLGGTYEQYF.

This clonotype showed up just a few times. The rearrangement links TRBV7-2 to TRBJ2-4; D uncertain. The germline gives CDR1 SGHTA, CDR2 FQGNSA. This CDR3 comprises 15 residues. V lost 1 base and J lost 0, with 7 bases in between. Here the CDR3 reads CASSLELLAKNIQYF. The CDR3 region has the DNA TGTGCCAGCAGCTTAGAACTTCTAGCCAAAAACATTCAGTACTTC.

The chain links TRBV6-6 to TRBJ2-7; possible D gene TRBD1, 6 bases. CDR3 size: 12 residues. V gave up 7 bases and J gave up 1 base, with 8 bases separating them. Germline assignment: CDR1 MNHNY and CDR2 SVGAGI (reference sequence). The CDR3 nucleotides read TGTGCCAGCATCGACAGGTCCTACGAGCAGTACTTC. Its protein product is CASIDRSYEQYF.

A few counts support this clonotype. The chain recombines TRBV29-1 with TRBJ2-7; either TRBD1 or TRBD2 may fit D (5 bases each). The CDR3 extends over 14 amino acids. The V end was cut by 4 bases, the J end by 6 bases, with 19 bases between. The V gene's germline CDR1 is SQVTM and CDR2 ANQGSEA. This chain's CDR3 is CSVGFRSGRGEQYF. CDR3 sequence (DNA): TGCAGCGTTGGATTCCGATCGGGGCGAGGCGAGCAGTACTTC.

The chain uses TRBV6-5 and TRBJ2-7, with D perhaps given as TRBD1 or TRBD2 (5 bases each). The CDR3 is 12 residues long. V was trimmed by 3 bases and J by 5 bases, leaving 8 bases between them. Germline CDR1 is MNHEY and CDR2 is SVGAGI. The chain's CDR3 is CASSYGDDEQYF. CDR3 DNA sequence: TGTGCCAGCAGTTATGGGGACGACGAGCAGTACTTC.

This clonotype was seen ten or more times. The V gene is TRBV10-3, the J gene TRBJ1-2, with D tentatively TRBD1 (5 bases). Germline V CDR1 and CDR2: ENHRY, SYGVKD. V was cut by 9 bases and J by 4 bases, with 15 bases left in between. The CDR3 sequence is 13 residues long. This CDR3 is CAMGEGQVYGYTF. The DNA for the CDR3 is TGTGCCATGGGGGAGGGCCAAGTCTATGGCTACACCTTC.

The rearrangement uses TRBV29-1 and TRBJ2-1; 13 positions match TRBD2. CDR1 and CDR2 (germline): SQVTM, ANQGSEA. After removal of 3 bases from V and 10 bases from J, the junction contained 6 bases not matched to a gene. The CDR3 loop spans 14 amino acids. CDR3 in DNA: TGCAGCGTTGAGAGGTCACTAGCGGGAGGGGAGCAGTTCTTC. Translating it yields CSVERSLAGGEQFF.

This clonotype was detected a few times. The rearrangement uses TRBV12-3 or TRBV12-4 and TRBJ2-7; the match to TRBD2 covers 9 bases. Unmatched junction bases numbered 3, after V lost 1 base and J lost 2 bases. This CDR3 is built from 15 residues. Here the CDR3 DNA reads TGTGCCAGCAGTTTAGGAGCTAGCGGGGCCTACGAGCAGTACTTC. Protein product: CASSLGASGAYEQYF.

This clonotype was recorded only once. The J gene is TRBJ2-3, the V gene TRBV29-1; 7 bases line up with TRBD2. The CDR3 loop spans 12 amino acids. Germline assignment: CDR1 SQVTM and CDR2 ANQGSEA. The V segment lost 6 bases and the J segment 2 bases; nucleotides outside the gene matches: 2. CDR3 amino acids: CSVGTNTDTQYF. The CDR3 nucleotides are TGCAGCGTCGGGACTAACACAGATACGCAGTATTTT.

This clonotype showed up many times. The chain combines TRBV20-1 with TRBJ1-5; tentatively, D is TRBD1 (6 bases). This CDR3 is 15 amino acids long. V lost 4 bases and J 0 bases, leaving 13 bases between the germline ends. Germline V gene data show CDR1 as DFQATT and CDR2 as SNEGSKA (reference sequence). This chain's CDR3 is CSAIGGVNSNQPQHF. CDR3 bases: TGCAGTGCTATCGGGGGCGTAAATAGCAATCAGCCCCAGCATTTT.